What follows is one T cell receptor (beta chain) and its context. Its antigen is still unknown. Base qualities are not at hand, and no much larger clone is one base apart. The data stem from a study of blood T cell repertoires in COVID-19 (dated by TCRdb to about 2020). Study-wide context: Collaborator samples came from the United States, Italy and Spain and covered acute and convalescent phases of COVID-19. Sample metadata almost always included a de-identified subject ID, COVID-19 status, age in years and sex. Samples were obtained from the ongoing ImmuneRACE study (first 160 participants) and from roughly 1,300 subjects provided by 6 global collaborators. Subjects who had been exposed to COVID-19, were actively infected with it, or had recovered from it provided the deeply sampled blood TCRbeta repertoires that made up the dataset. The material from the prospective study consisted of cDNA or gDNA derived from T cells, B-cell-depleted T cells, or PBMCs. Where HLA class I and class II types were available, the types were taken from metadata supplied by the sample provider, not from assay-based typing. The repertoires were released in a freely available public database meant as a resource for research on the immune response to SARS-CoV-2. The paper as a whole reports these results and caveats: The amount of clinical and demographic metadata varied by source and participant and was provided uncurated.

The CDR3 goes from the cysteine to the phenylalanine over 13 residues. The read is trimmed to its CDR3 DNA, 39 bases read in frame from base 1. CDR1 and CDR2, looked up from the germline V gene, are MDHEN and SYDVKM. Trimming at the junction amounts to 3 bases on V and 10 bases on J, and the germline ends lie 13 bases apart. TCRbeta CDR3 regions were amplified from genomic DNA using the immunoSEQ Assay, a bias-controlled multiplex PCR. Under the source paper's analysis protocol: Within the assay, amplification of reference gene primers was used to estimate how many nucleated cells each sample contained. To quantify the absolute abundance of each unique TCRbeta CDR3 rearrangement, sequence reads were collapsed and filtered. Productive Simpson clonality was computed per sample as the square root of Simpson's diversity index over productive rearrangements. TCRdb's version of the immuneACCESS table is confined to in-frame rearrangements and falls short of the full clone set. An unresolved V gene accounts for under half of the shortfall where checked; the remainder is of unknown origin. V and J calls and clone size are given by that table; D and trimming were obtained from the DNA. The sample includes approximately 330,000 clones, with around 87% observed a single time. Of the sample, more than 0.85% falls within the top ten clones.

One collaborating source in Seattle enrolled patients while the patients were actively infected and followed the patients over time throughout the course of disease. Whole blood was collected in K2EDTA tubes by collaborating institutions according to the institutions' own protocols. For TCRbeta analysis, collaborators shipped samples in one of three forms: frozen whole blood, isolated PBMCs, or DNA extracted from either of those sample types. The chain links TRBV28 with TRBJ2-1; possibly the D gene is TRBD1, per 6 matching bases. This TCR was sampled from a woman in her thirties or forties with COVID-19, enrolled during active disease. The sequenced material came from peripheral blood. CDR3 loop: CASSFADRREQFF. DNA sequence: TGTGCCAGCAGTTTTGCGGACAGAAGGGAGCAGTTCTTC.